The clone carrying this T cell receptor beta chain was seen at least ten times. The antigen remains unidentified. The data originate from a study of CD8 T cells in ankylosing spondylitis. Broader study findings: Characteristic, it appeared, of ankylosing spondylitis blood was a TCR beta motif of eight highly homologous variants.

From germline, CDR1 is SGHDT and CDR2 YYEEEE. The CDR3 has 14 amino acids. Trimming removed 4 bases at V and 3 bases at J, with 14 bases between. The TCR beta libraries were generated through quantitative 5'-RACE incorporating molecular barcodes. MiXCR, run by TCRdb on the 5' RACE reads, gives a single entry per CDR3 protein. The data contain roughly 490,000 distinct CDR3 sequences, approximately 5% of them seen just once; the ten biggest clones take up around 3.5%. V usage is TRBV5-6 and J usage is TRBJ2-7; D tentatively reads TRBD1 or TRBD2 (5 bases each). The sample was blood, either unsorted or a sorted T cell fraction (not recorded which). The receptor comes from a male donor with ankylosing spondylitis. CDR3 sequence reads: CASSQGPGRYEQYF. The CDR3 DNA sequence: TGTGCCAGCAGCCAGGGACCGGGACGCTACGAGCAGTACTTC.